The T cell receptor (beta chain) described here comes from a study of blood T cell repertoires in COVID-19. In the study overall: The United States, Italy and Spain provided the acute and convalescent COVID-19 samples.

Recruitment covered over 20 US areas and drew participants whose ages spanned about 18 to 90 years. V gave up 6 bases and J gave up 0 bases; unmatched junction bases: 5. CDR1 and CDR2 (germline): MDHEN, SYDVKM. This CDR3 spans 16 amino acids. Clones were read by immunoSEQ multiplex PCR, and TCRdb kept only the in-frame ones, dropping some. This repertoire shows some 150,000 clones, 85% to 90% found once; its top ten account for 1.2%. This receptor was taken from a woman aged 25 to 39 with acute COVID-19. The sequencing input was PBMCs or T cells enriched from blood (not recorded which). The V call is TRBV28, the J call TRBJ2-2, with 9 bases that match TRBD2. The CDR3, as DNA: TGTGCCAGCAGCCGAGGACTAGCGACGAACACCGGGGAGCTGTTTTTT. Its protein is CASSRGLATNTGELFF.